A selection of T cell receptor beta chains follows, all from one sample in a study of molecular identifiers for immune sequencing clone quantification. TCRdb ran MiXCR on the PCR reads and lists one entry per CDR3 protein. The table has about 640,000 distinct CDR3 sequences, nearly 20% seen once. The sample taken for sequencing was naive CD8+ T cells from blood, with Jurkat cell RNA spiked in. These receptors all come from a human donor in good health. Some libraries in this study had Jurkat cell RNA spiked in. The CDR3 runs from the conserved cysteine through the conserved F or W. A D gene is named only where the DNA matches it firmly. The size entry is marked missing in some rows and otherwise reads once, few, many or a size class.

D	size	V	J	CDR3	DNA
TRBD1	.	TRBV19	TRBJ2-2	CATSGQGATGELFF	TGTGCCACCTCGGGACAGGGGGCGACCGGGGAGCTGTTTTTT
.	few	TRBV5-6	TRBJ2-1	CASDPFGDRRASPDEQFF	TGTGCCAGCGACCCATTCGGGGACCGCCGGGCCTCCCCGGATGAGCAGTTCTTC
.	.	TRBV12-3/TRBV12-4	TRBJ2-1	CASSRAEQVLDEQFF	TGTGCCAGCAGTCGCGCCGAACAGGTTTTAGATGAGCAGTTCTTC
TRBD1	few	TRBV6-9	TRBJ1-3	CASSYGGQNSGNTIYF	TGTGCCAGCAGTTATGGGGGACAGAACTCTGGAAACACCATATATTTT
TRBD2	many	TRBV6-5	TRBJ2-3	CASSLAGGLFNTQYF	TGTGCCAGCAGTTTAGCGGGAGGACTCTTTAATACGCAGTATTTT
TRBD2	many	TRBV27	TRBJ2-1	CASRTSGTSSYNEQFF	TGTGCCAGCAGAACCTCCGGGACTAGCTCCTACAATGAGCAGTTCTTC
.	few	TRBV18	TRBJ2-5	CASSPVSARGETQYF	TGTGCCAGCTCACCTGTATCAGCCCGGGGGGAGACCCAGTACTTC
.	many	TRBV5-6	TRBJ2-1	CASSLGPARNEQFF	TGTGCCAGCAGCTTGGGTCCGGCACGTAATGAGCAGTTCTTC
.	.	TRBV14	TRBJ2-7	CASSYLANYEQYF	TGTGCCAGCAGCTACCTAGCGAACTACGAGCAGTACTTC
TRBD2	.	TRBV18	TRBJ2-7	CASSPKTSGTYEQYF	TGTGCCAGCTCACCAAAGACTAGCGGCACCTACGAGCAGTACTTC
.	few	TRBV19	TRBJ2-7	CASSISASDYEQYF	TGTGCCAGTAGTATAAGCGCTAGCGACTACGAGCAGTACTTC
TRBD1	.	TRBV7-6	TRBJ2-1	CASSLGQEYNEQFF	TGTGCCAGCAGCCTAGGACAGGAATACAATGAGCAGTTCTTC
.	many	TRBV14	TRBJ2-3	CASSQVEGFTDTQYF	TGTGCCAGCAGCCAAGTCGAAGGGTTTACAGATACGCAGTATTTT
.	.	TRBV21-1	TRBJ1-6	CASSSKAGQGYSPLHF	TGTGCCAGCAGCTCAAAGGCGGGACAGGGATATTCACCCCTCCACTTT
.	many	TRBV4-1	TRBJ1-1	CASSRTPANTEAFF	TGCGCCAGCAGCCGGACCCCAGCGAACACTGAAGCTTTCTTT
.	few	TRBV4-3	TRBJ2-7	CASSQGAQVIYEQYF	TGCGCCAGCAGCCAAGGTGCACAGGTAATATACGAGCAGTACTTC
TRBD1	many	TRBV6-5	TRBJ1-1	CASSHPSDRVNTEAFF	TGTGCCAGCAGTCACCCGTCGGACAGGGTTAACACTGAAGCTTTCTTT
.	.	TRBV6-5	TRBJ2-3	CASRRVDTQYF	TGTGCCAGCAGAAGGGTCGATACGCAGTATTTT
.	many	TRBV6-2/TRBV6-3	TRBJ1-1	CASMPGGPDAFF	TGTGCCAGCATGCCGGGGGGGCCCGACGCTTTCTTT
.	many	TRBV20-1	TRBJ2-3	CSASGFTDTQYF	TGCAGTGCTAGCGGATTCACAGATACGCAGTATTTT
.	many	TRBV28	TRBJ2-7	CASSYTGSGEQYF	TGTGCCAGCAGTTATACAGGGTCGGGCGAGCAGTACTTC
.	.	TRBV10-1	TRBJ2-7	CASSEPLLKGPYEQYF	TGCGCCAGCAGTGAGCCCCTCTTAAAAGGTCCCTACGAGCAGTACTTC
.	few	TRBV4-3	TRBJ2-2	CASSQEPHGGTNTGELFF	TGCGCCAGCAGCCAAGAACCTCACGGGGGTACGAACACCGGGGAGCTGTTTTTT
TRBD2	many	TRBV30	TRBJ2-3	CAWSGTSPDTQYF	TGTGCCTGGAGTGGGACTAGTCCAGATACGCAGTATTTT
TRBD1	few	TRBV6-2/TRBV6-3	TRBJ2-5	CASRTIRQGETQYF	TGTGCCAGCAGGACTATAAGACAGGGGGAGACCCAGTACTTC